Following are 27 T cell receptor beta chains from one sample sequenced in a study of immune heterogeneity within non-small cell lung tumors. Multiplex PCR with 32 V and 13 J primers amplified TCR beta CDR3. TCRdb redid the calling of the multiplex PCR reads with MiXCR, one entry per CDR3 protein. This sample carries over 5,500 distinct CDR3 sequences, around a fifth of them seen once, and the ten largest clones take 13% to 15%. Genomic DNA extracted from bulk tumor tissue served as template. A total of around 660 ng was used per sample. While surgery was under way, several biopsies spaced far apart were taken per primary tumor. It was patients with untreated, newly diagnosed non-small cell lung cancer who underwent curative surgery. The material sequenced was lung tumor tissue. Receptors were obtained from a man aged 55 to 70 with non-small cell lung cancer.

This clonotype was recorded once. At one of its ends the junction is not consistent with the germline gene, which may arise from a read error. The chain is built from TRBV28 and TRBJ2-2; weak D call: TRBD1 (6 bases). There are 13 residues in the CDR3. CDR1 is MDHEN, CDR2 SYDVKM, per germline. The CDR3 reads CASTLGGTGEMFF. As DNA, the CDR3 is TGTGCCAGCACCCTAGGGGGTACCGGGGAGATGTTTTTT. The full variable domain, completed using reference TRBV28 and TRBJ2-2, is DVKVTQSSRYLVKRTGEKVFLECVQDMDHENMFWYRQDPGLGLRLIYFSYDVKMKEKGDIPEGYSVSREKKERFSLILESASTNQTSMYLCASTLGGTGEMFFGEGSRLTVL.

This chain's CDR3 is CASSFGGGVVSTEAFF. The CDR3 bases are TGCGCCAGCAGCTTTGGGGGGGGCGTCGTTTCCACTGAAGCTTTCTTT. The V gene is TRBV5-1, the J gene TRBJ1-1; D may be TRBD1 (6 bases). CDR3 size: 16 residues. Trimming took 2 bases from V and 4 from J, leaving 18 bases between them. CDR1 SGHRS and CDR2 YFSETQ come from the germline V gene. Full variable domain (rest looked up from reference TRBV5-1 and TRBJ1-1): KAGVTQTPRYLIKTRGQQVTLSCSPISGHRSVSWYQQTPGQGLQFLFEYFSETQRNKGNFPGRFSGRQFSNSRSEMNVSTLELGDSALYLCASSFGGGVVSTEAFFGQGTRLTVV.

This clonotype is judged medium-sized. Mismatch with germline at one junction end may stem from a read error. The chain links TRBV4-2 to TRBJ2-7, with 9 bases lining up with TRBD2. CDR1 and CDR2 (germline): LGHNA, YNFKEQ. The CDR3 is made up of 18 amino acids. CDR3 nucleotides: TGTGCCAGCAGCCAAGCCCCCGGGCTAGCGGGGCTCTCCGACGAGCAGTACTTC. As protein: CASSQAPGLAGLSDEQYF.

This clonotype was recorded at least ten times. The chain employs TRBV6-1 and TRBJ2-3; D not certain. Germline V CDR1 and CDR2: MNHNS, SASEGT. The V and J ends lost 6 bases and 6 bases respectively, with 16 bases between them. There are 14 residues in the CDR3. Here the CDR3 reads CASSPLARPDTQYF. The CDR3 region has the DNA TGTGCCAGCAGCCCCCTCGCTAGACCGGATACGCAGTATTTT.

As concerns this clonotype: Just one base apart from a much larger clone, this may be a read error. Because it lacks the conserved phenylalanine or tryptophan at the end, this CDR3 is likely a read error. V gene TRBV6-1 combines with J gene TRBJ1-4; 12 nucleotides agree with TRBD1. The CDR3 is 14 amino acids. CDR1 and CDR2 (germline): MNHNS, SASEGT. V shed 6 bases and J 10 bases; nucleotides not matched to a gene: 6. CDR3 protein: CASSRDRGRAKLFS. CDR3 coding DNA: TGTGCCAGCAGCCGGGACAGGGGGCGGGCAAAACTGTTTTCT.

In its sample, this clonotype was seen many times. The V call is TRBV6-8, the J call TRBJ1-5, with D tentatively TRBD1 (5 bases). Germline-derived CDR1 and CDR2 are MNHGY and SAAAGT. The CDR3 spans 15 residues. Trimming removed 0 bases at V and 4 bases at J, with 10 bases between. For the CDR3, the DNA is TGTGCCAGCAGTTACTCGCGGCAGGGAAATCAGCCCCAGCATTTT. Protein: CASSYSRQGNQPQHF.

This clonotype was seen a single time. The CDR3 carries no conserved terminal phenylalanine or tryptophan, so it likely arises from a read error. No DNA is shown, since the ends of the CDR3 on it are uncertain; the CDR3 is the one TCRdb lists. This rearrangement joins TRBV12-3 or TRBV12-4 to TRBJ1-5. The CDR3 numbers 13 amino acids, ends counted. CDR3 sequence reads: CVSSHSRGSPHHL.

The chain uses TRBV2 and TRBJ2-3, with D perhaps TRBD2 (5 bases). The germline V gene encodes CDR1 SNHLY and CDR2 FYNNEI. There are 11 residues in the CDR3. The ends were cut back, 7 bases at V and 6 bases at J, with 8 bases in the middle. This CDR3 reads CASKEEDTQYF. For the CDR3, the DNA is TGTGCCAGCAAGGAGGAGGATACGCAGTATTTT.

This clonotype is judged medium-sized. CDR3 amino acids: CASSSDQGREKLFF. Written as DNA, the CDR3 is TGTGCCAGCAGCTCCGACCAAGGCCGGGAAAAACTGTTTTTT. This sequence joins TRBV7-9 and TRBJ1-4; D gene uncertain. The V end lost 4 bases, the J end lost 8 bases, and 14 bases lay between the germline ends. The CDR3 spans 14 residues. Germline V lookup: CDR1 SEHNR, CDR2 FQNEAQ (reference sequence). Full variable domain (remainder filled in from reference TRBV7-9 and TRBJ1-4): DTGVSQNPRHKITKRGQNVTFRCDPISEHNRLYWYRQTLGQGPEFLTYFQNEAQLEKSRLLSDRFSAERPKGSFSTLEIQRTEQGDSAMYLCASSSDQGREKLFFGSGTQLSVL.

V gene TRBV5-1 combines with J gene TRBJ2-7; D may match TRBD1 or TRBD2 (5 bases each). Germline lookup yields CDR1 SGHRS and CDR2 YFSETQ. This CDR3 has 15 amino acids. The CDR3 DNA follows: TGCGAGAGCAGCTTGGGGACCCAGAACCTGGGAGAGCAGTACTTC. This encodes CESSLGTQNLGEQYF.

This clonotype ranks as medium-sized. The chain has TRBV20-1 and TRBJ2-1; D unresolved. The length of the CDR3 is 13 residues. Trimming cost V 0 bases and J 8 bases, with 11 bases left between them. From germline, CDR1 is DFQATT and CDR2 SNEGSKA (reference sequence). CDR3 protein: CSARDFNGYEQFF. CDR3 DNA sequence: TGCAGTGCTAGAGATTTTAACGGTTATGAGCAGTTCTTC.

This clonotype was observed many times. The rearrangement joins TRBV6-1 to TRBJ1-1, with D unclear. This CDR3 region has 14 residues. Germline V gives CDR1 MNHNS, CDR2 SASEGT. The V and J ends lost 3 bases and 2 bases respectively, with 10 bases between them. CDR3 coding DNA: TGTGCCAGCAGTGATAACGGTATTAACACTGAAGCTTTCTTT. It translates to CASSDNGINTEAFF.

This clonotype was recorded many times. The chain joins TRBV2 to TRBJ2-3; D remains unclear. Between the trimmed V and J ends, which lost 4 bases and 1 base, there was a span of 3 bases. CDR3 length: 12 amino acids. Germline CDR1 SNHLY, CDR2 FYNNEI. The CDR3 bases are TGTGCCAGCAGTGGGGGCACAGATACGCAGTATTTT. Encoded protein: CASSGGTDTQYF.

By share of the sample, this clonotype is medium-sized. The chain employs TRBV11-3 and TRBJ2-2; 10 bases are shared with TRBD2. The CDR3 totals 16 residues. Per germline, CDR1 SGHNT and CDR2 YENEEA. Germline trimming cut 4 bases from V and 3 bases from J; bases unmatched to any gene: 5. The CDR3 spells CASSSGLAEYTGELFF. The CDR3 bases are TGTGCCAGCAGCTCAGGACTAGCGGAATACACCGGGGAGCTGTTTTTT.

This clonotype counts as medium-sized. V gene TRBV28 combines with J gene TRBJ2-3, with unresolved D. CDR1 and CDR2 (germline): MDHEN, SYDVKM. The CDR3 has 13 amino acids. The ends were cut back, 7 bases at V and 3 bases at J, with 11 bases in the middle. For the CDR3, the DNA is TGTGCCAGCATTTTGATGGGGACAGATACGCAGTATTTT. As protein: CASILMGTDTQYF.

In its sample, this clonotype was seen a few times. This may stem from a read error, because a much larger clone lies one nucleotide away. The CDR3 DNA follows: TGTGCCAGCAGTAGGACAGTCCAGCAGTACTTC. Amino acid sequence: CASSRTVQQYF. The chain joins TRBV12-3 or TRBV12-4 to TRBJ2-7, with D possibly matching TRBD1 (6 bases). Trimming removed 5 bases at V and 8 bases at J, with 10 bases between. The CDR3 length is 11 residues.

This clonotype showed up many times. This chain connects TRBV6-1 to TRBJ2-5; D is uncertain. V was pared by 6 bases and J by 1 base, with 9 bases between. Germline-derived CDR1 and CDR2 are MNHNS and SASEGT. This CDR3 is 13 amino acids long. The CDR3 DNA sequence: TGTGCCAGCAGCCAGGCGTTCCAAGAGACCCAGTACTTC. Translation: CASSQAFQETQYF.

By proportion, this clonotype is medium-sized (0.01 to 0.1%). The V call is TRBV2, the J call TRBJ2-7, with D tentatively TRBD2 (5 bases). V lost 8 bases and J lost 1, with 9 bases in between. Germline lookup yields CDR1 SNHLY and CDR2 FYNNEI. The CDR3 contains 12 residues. The CDR3 reads CASGSGSYEQYF. As DNA, the CDR3 is TGTGCCAGCGGGAGTGGGTCCTACGAGCAGTACTTC.

This clonotype ranks as medium-sized (0.01 to 0.1%). The CDR3 here is CASSLFRGSGNTIYF. CDR3 nucleotides: TGTGCCAGCAGCCTTTTCCGTGGTTCTGGAAACACCATATATTTT. V usage is TRBV3-1 and J usage is TRBJ1-3, with D unclear. Per the germline V gene, CDR1 is LGHDT and CDR2 is YNNKEL (reference sequence). V gave up 4 bases and J gave up 1 base, with 11 bases separating them. CDR3 length: 15 residues.

This clonotype was recorded a few times. The genes are TRBV7-9 and TRBJ2-5, with D perhaps matching TRBD2 (5 bases). The germline gives CDR1 SEHNR, CDR2 FQNEAQ (reference sequence). This CDR3 has 16 residues. Trimming removed 5 bases from V and 1 base from J, with 17 bases in between. The CDR3 nucleotides read TGTGCCAGCAGCCAATTGAACCAACTAGTCCAAGAGACCCAGTACTTC. Its translation is CASSQLNQLVQETQYF.

This clonotype was counted once. A clone one base away is much larger, so this may be a read error. This chain joins TRBV7-2 and TRBJ2-7; D not certain. Trimming removed 1 base from V and 3 bases from J, with 13 bases in between. This CDR3 has 15 amino acids. CDR1 is SGHTA and CDR2 is FQGNSA in the germline V gene. Here the CDR3 DNA reads TGTGCCAGCAGCTTAGGTTCCCATCCCATCTACGAGCAGTACTTC. Encoded protein: CASSLGSHPIYEQYF.

On this clonotype itself: Just one base apart from a much larger clone, this may be a read error. The V gene is TRBV7-2, the J gene TRBJ1-5; D unclear. This CDR3 contains 12 residues. Germline V gives CDR1 SGHTA, CDR2 FQGNSA. This chain's CDR3 is CDSSSMNQPQHF. DNA for the CDR3: TGTGACAGCAGCTCCATGAATCAGCCCCAGCATTTT. The complete variable domain, with remaining parts taken from reference TRBV7-2 and TRBJ1-5, reads GAGVSQSPSNKVTEKGKDVELRCDPISGHTALYWYRQSLGQGLEFLIYFQGNSAPDKSGLPSDRFSAERTGGSVSTLTIQRTQQEDSAVYLCDSSSMNQPQHFGDGTRLSIL.

This clonotype was observed at least ten times. This chain uses TRBV28 with TRBJ1-5; D call uncertain. Germline values: CDR1 MDHEN, CDR2 SYDVKM. With 8 bases removed from V and 0 bases from J, the gap between germline ends came to 8 bases. This CDR3 is built from 13 residues. The CDR3 DNA reads as TGTGCCAGCCAGGTAACTAGCAATCAGCCCCAGCATTTT. Residues: CASQVTSNQPQHF.

This clonotype occurred many times. J is TRBJ2-2 and V is TRBV7-8, with 12 bases that match TRBD2. The CDR3 has 17 amino acids. Germline CDR1 and CDR2: SGHVS and FQNEAQ. With 0 bases clipped from V and 5 bases from J, the junction kept 4 bases outside the gene matches. The CDR3 coding sequence is TGTGCCAGCAGCTTAGCGACTAGCGGGAGTAGGACCGGGGAGCTGTTTTTT. Translation gives CASSLATSGSRTGELFF.

The chain links TRBV9 to TRBJ2-3; 7 nucleotides match TRBD2. Germline V gene data show CDR1 as SGDLS and CDR2 as YYNGEE. This CDR3 spans 16 amino acids. Germline trimming cut 0 bases from V and 6 bases from J; bases unmatched to any gene: 10. CDR3: CASSVEFKTSYDTQYF. CDR3 bases: TGTGCCAGCAGCGTAGAGTTTAAGACTAGCTACGATACGCAGTATTTT.

Judged by abundance, this clonotype is medium-sized. The chain has TRBV9 and TRBJ2-7; 8 nucleotides match TRBD2. CDR3 length equals 19 residues. Germline values: CDR1 SGDLS, CDR2 YYNGEE. J gave up 1 base and V 0 bases, and 15 bases lay outside the gene matches. The CDR3: CASSVGFRSGSCLSYEQYF. DNA of the CDR3: TGTGCCAGCAGCGTAGGTTTTAGAAGCGGGAGTTGTTTATCCTACGAGCAGTACTTC.

The CDR3: CASSPTGVTGELFF. For the CDR3, the DNA is TGCGCCAGCAGCCCCACAGGGGTCACCGGGGAGCTGTTTTTT. The chain has TRBV5-1 and TRBJ2-2, with 7 bases fitting TRBD1. Germline CDR1 and CDR2: SGHRS and YFSETQ. Trimming cost V 4 bases and J 4 bases; bases outside gene matches: 4. The CDR3 loop spans 14 amino acids.